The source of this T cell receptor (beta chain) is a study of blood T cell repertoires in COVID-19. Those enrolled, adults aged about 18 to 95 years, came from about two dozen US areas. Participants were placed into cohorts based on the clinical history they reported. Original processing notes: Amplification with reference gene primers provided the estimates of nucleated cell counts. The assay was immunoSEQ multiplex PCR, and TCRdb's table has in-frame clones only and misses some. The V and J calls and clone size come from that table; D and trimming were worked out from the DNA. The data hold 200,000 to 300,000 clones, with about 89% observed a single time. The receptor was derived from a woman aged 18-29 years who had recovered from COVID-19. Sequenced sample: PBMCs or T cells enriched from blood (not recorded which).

DNA for the CDR3: TGTGCCAGCAGTTTATTGGGCGGAGGGGTGACCTACGAGCAGTACTTC. Translation gives CASSLLGGGVTYEQYF. The chain recombines TRBV27 with TRBJ2-7, with D perhaps TRBD2 (6 bases). Germline CDR1 and CDR2: MNHEY and SMNVEV (reference sequence). V lost 1 base to trimming and J lost 2 bases, with 15 bases between them. The CDR3 sequence is 16 residues long.